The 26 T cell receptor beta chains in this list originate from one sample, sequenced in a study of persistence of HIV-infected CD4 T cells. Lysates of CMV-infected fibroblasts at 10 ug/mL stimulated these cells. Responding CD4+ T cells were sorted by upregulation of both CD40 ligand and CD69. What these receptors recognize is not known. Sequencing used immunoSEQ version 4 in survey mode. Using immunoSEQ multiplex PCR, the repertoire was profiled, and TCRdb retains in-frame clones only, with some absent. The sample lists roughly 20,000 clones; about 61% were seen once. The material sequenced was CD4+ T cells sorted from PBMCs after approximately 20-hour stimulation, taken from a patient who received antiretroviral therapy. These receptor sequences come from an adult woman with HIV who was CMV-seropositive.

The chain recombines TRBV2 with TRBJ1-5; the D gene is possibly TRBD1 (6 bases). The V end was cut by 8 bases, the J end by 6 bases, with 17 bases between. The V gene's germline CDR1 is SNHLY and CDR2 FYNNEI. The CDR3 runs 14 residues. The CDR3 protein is CASRSPRGGQPQHF. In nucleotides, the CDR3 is TGTGCCAGCCGTTCCCCCAGGGGAGGTCAGCCCCAGCATTTT.

The CDR3: CAISGPSGTRENTEAFF. Written as DNA, the CDR3 is TGTGCCATCAGTGGCCCCTCAGGAACTAGGGAGAACACTGAAGCTTTCTTT. The V call is TRBV10-3, the J call TRBJ1-1; D uncertain. The CDR3 length is 17 residues. Germline V gene sequence: CDR1 ENHRY, CDR2 SYGVKD. Deletions cut 4 bases from V and 1 base from J, with 19 bases between.

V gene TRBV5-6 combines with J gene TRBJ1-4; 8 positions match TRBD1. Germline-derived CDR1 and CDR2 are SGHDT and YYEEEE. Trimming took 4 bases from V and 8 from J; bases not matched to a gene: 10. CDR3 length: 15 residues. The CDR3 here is CASSLGQVGSEKLFF. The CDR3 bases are TGTGCCAGCAGCCTGGGACAGGTGGGGAGCGAAAAACTGTTTTTT.

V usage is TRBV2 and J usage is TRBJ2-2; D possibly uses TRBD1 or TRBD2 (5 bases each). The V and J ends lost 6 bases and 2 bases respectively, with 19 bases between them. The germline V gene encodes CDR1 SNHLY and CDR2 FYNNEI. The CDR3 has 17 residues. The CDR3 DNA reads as TGTGCCAGCAGCGCGCGGGTGGGGACCCTAAACACCGGGGAGCTGTTTTTT. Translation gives CASSARVGTLNTGELFF. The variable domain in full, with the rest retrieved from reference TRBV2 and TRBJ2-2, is EPEVTQTPSHQVTQMGQEVILRCVPISNHLYFYWYRQILGQKVEFLVSFYNNEISEKSEIFDDQFSVERPDGSNFTLKIRSTKLEDSAMYFCASSARVGTLNTGELFFGEGSRLTVL.

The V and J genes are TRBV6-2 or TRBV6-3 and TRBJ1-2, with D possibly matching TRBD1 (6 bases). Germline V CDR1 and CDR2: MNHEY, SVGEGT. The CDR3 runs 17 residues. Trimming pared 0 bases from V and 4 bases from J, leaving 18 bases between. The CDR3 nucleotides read TGTGCCAGCAGTTACTCGATGAAGCTACCGGGGGCCTATGGCTACACCTTC. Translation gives CASSYSMKLPGAYGYTF.

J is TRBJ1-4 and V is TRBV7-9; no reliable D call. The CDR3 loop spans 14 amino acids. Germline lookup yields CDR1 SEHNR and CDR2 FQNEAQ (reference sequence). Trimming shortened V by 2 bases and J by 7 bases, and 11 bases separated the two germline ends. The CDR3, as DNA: TGTGCCAGCAGCTTAAGGAACAGCGCTGAAAAACTGTTTTTT. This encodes CASSLRNSAEKLFF.

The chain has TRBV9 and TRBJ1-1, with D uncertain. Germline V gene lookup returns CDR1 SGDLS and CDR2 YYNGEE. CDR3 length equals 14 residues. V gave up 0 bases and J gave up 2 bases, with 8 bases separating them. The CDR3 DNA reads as TGTGCCAGCAGCGTAGCTGGAGGCAACACTGAAGCTTTCTTT. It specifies CASSVAGGNTEAFF.

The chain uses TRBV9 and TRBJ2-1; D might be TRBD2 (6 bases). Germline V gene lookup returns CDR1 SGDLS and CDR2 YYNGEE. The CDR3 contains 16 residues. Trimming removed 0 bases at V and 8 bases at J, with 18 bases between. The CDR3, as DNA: TGTGCCAGCAGCGTAGGAATAACGGACGGAGGGTATGAGCAGTTCTTC. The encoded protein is CASSVGITDGGYEQFF.

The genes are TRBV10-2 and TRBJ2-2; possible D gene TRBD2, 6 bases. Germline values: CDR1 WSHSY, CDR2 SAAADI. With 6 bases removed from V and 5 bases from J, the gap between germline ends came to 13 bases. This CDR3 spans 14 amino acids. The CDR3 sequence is CASSAGGSTGELFF. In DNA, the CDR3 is TGCGCCAGCAGCGCTGGGGGGTCAACCGGGGAGCTGTTTTTT.

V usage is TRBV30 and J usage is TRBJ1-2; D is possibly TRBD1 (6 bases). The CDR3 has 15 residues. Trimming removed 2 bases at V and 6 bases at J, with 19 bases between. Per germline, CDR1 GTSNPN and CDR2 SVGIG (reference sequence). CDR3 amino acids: CAWSQGRRRKDGYTF. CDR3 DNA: TGTGCCTGGAGTCAGGGGAGGCGACGGAAGGATGGCTACACCTTC.

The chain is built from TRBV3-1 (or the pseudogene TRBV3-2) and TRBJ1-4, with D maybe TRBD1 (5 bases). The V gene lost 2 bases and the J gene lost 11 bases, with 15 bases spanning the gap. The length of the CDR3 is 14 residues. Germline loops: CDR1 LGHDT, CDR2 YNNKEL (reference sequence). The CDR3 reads CASSQLSRGEKLFF. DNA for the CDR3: TGTGCCAGCAGCCAACTTAGTCGGGGGGAGAAACTGTTTTTT.

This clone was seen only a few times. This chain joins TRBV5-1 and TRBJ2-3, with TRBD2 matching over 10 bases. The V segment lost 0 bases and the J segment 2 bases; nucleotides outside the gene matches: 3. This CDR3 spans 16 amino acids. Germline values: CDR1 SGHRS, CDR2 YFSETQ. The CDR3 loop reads CASSLVLAGVTDTQYF. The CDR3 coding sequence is TGCGCCAGCAGCTTGGTTCTAGCGGGGGTCACAGATACGCAGTATTTT.

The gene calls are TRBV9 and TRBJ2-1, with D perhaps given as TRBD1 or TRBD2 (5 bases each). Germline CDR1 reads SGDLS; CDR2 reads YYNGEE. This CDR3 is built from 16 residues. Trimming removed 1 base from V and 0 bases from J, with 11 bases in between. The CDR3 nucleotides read TGTGCCAGCAGCGTACGGGGCGGAGGCTCCTACAATGAGCAGTTCTTC. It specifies CASSVRGGGSYNEQFF.

CDR3 DNA sequence: TGTGCCAGCAGCTTAGACAGCTTCTCTGGAAACACCATATATTTT. Translating gives CASSLDSFSGNTIYF. This sequence joins TRBV11-3 and TRBJ1-3; D call uncertain. Per germline, CDR1 SGHNT and CDR2 YENEEA. CDR3 length equals 15 residues. Trimming left V 0 bases short and J 0 bases short, with 6 bases between.

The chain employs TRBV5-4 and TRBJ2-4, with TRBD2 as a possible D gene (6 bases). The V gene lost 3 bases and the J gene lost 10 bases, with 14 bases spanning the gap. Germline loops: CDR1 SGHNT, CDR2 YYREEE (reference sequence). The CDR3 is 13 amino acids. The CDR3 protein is CASSYSGEAIQYF. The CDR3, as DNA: TGTGCCAGCAGCTACTCTGGGGAGGCGATTCAGTACTTC.

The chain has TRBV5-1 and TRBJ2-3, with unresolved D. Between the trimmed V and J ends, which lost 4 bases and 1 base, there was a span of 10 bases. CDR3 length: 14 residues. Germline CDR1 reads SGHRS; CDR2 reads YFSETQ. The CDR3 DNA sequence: TGCGCCAGCAGCCTACGGCAGGGCACAGATACGCAGTATTTT. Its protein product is CASSLRQGTDTQYF.

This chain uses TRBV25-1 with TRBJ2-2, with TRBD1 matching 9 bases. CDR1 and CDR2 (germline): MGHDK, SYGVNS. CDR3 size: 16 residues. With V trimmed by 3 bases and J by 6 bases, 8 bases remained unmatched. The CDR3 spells CASSDLGTGRAGELFF. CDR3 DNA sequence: TGTGCCAGCAGTGATCTCGGGACAGGGAGGGCCGGGGAGCTGTTTTTT. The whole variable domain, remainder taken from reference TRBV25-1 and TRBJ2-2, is EADIYQTPRYLVIGTGKKITLECSQTMGHDKMYWYQQDPGMELHLIHYSYGVNSTEKGDLSSESTVSRIRTEHFPLTLESARPSHTSQYLCASSDLGTGRAGELFFGEGSRLTVL.

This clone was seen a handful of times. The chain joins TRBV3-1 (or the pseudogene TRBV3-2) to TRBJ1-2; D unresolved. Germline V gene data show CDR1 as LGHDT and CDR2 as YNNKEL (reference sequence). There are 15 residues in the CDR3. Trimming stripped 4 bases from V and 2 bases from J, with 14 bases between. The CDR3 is CASSPRAGANYGYTF. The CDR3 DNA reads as TGTGCCAGCAGCCCCCGGGCAGGAGCCAACTATGGCTACACCTTC.

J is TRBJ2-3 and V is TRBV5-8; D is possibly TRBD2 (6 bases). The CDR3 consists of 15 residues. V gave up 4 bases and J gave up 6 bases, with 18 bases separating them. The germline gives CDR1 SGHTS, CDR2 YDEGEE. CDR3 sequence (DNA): TGTGCCAGCAGCCCCCGGCGGGGTCCGGGGGATACGCAGTATTTT. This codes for CASSPRRGPGDTQYF.

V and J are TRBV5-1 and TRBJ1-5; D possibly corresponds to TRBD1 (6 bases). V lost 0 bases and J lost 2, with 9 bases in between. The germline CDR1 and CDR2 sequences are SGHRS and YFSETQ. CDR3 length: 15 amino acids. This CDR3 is CASSLAGARNQPQHF. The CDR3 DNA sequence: TGCGCCAGCAGCTTGGCAGGGGCCCGCAATCAGCCCCAGCATTTT.

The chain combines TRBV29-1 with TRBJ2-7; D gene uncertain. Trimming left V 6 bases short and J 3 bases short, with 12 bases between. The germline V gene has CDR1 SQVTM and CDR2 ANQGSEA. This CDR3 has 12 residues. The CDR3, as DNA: TGCAGCGTCGCCCTTACCTACTACGAGCAGTACTTC. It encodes CSVALTYYEQYF.

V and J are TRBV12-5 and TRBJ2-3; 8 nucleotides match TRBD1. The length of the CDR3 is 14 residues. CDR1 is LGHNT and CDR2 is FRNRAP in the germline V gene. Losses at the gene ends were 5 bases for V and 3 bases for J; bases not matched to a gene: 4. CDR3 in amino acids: CASGGQGGTDTQYF. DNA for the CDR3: TGTGCTAGTGGTGGACAGGGTGGGACAGATACGCAGTATTTT.

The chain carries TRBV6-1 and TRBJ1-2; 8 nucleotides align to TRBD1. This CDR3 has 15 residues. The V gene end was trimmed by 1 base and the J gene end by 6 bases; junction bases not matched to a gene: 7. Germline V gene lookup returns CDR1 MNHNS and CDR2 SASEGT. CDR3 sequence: CASSEVPTGVDGYTF. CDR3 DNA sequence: TGTGCCAGCAGTGAAGTCCCGACAGGGGTGGATGGCTACACCTTC.

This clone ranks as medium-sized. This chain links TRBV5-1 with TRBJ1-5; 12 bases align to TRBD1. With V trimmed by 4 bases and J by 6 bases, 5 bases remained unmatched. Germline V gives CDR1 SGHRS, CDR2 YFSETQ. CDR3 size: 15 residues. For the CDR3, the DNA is TGCGCCAGCAGCGCCGGGACAGGGGGCATTCAGCCCCAGCATTTT. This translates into CASSAGTGGIQPQHF.

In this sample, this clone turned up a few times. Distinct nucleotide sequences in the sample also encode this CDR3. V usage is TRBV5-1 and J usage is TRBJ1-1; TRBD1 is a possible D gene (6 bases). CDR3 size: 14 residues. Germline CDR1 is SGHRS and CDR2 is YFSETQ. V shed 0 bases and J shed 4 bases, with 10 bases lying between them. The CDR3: CASSLARGRTEAFF. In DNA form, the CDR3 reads TGCGCCAGCAGCTTGGCTCGGGGGCGCACTGAAGCTTTCTTT.

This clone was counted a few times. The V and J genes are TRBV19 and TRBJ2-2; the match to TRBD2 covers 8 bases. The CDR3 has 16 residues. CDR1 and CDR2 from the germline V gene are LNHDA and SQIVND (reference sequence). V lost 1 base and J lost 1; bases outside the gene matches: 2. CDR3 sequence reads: CASSIGLAGNTGELFF. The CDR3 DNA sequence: TGTGCCAGTAGTATAGGCCTAGCGGGGAACACCGGGGAGCTGTTTTTT.